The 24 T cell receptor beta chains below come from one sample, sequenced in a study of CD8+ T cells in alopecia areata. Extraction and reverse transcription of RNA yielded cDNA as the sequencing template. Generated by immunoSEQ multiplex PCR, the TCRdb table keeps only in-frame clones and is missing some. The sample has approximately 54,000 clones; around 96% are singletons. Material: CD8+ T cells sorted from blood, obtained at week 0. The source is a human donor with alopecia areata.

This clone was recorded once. CDR3 nucleotides: TGCGCCAGCAGCCATTTGGGACAGGGAGAGACCCAGTACTTC. This translates into CASSHLGQGETQYF. The J gene is TRBJ2-5, the V gene TRBV4-3, with 9 bases lining up with TRBD1. CDR1 is LGHNA, CDR2 YSLEER, per germline. V dropped 3 bases and J dropped 4; count of bases not matched to a gene: 3. The CDR3 consists of 14 residues.

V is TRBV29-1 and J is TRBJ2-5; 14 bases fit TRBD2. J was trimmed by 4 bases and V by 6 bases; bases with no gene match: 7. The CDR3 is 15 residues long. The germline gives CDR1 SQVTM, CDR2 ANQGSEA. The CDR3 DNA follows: TGCAGCGTCCTCATCGGACTAGCGGGGGGAGAGACCCAGTACTTC. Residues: CSVLIGLAGGETQYF.

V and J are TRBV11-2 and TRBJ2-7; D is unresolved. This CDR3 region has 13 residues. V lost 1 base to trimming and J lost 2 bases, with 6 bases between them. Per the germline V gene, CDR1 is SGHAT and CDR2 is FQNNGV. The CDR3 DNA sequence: TGTGCCAGCAGCTTAGGAAACCCCTACGAGCAGTACTTC. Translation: CASSLGNPYEQYF.

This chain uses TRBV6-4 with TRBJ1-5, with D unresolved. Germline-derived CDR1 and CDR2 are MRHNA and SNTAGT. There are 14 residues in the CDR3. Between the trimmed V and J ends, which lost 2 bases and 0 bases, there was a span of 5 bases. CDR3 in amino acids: CASSDGDSNQPQHF. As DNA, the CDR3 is TGTGCCAGCAGTGACGGGGATAGCAATCAGCCCCAGCATTTT.

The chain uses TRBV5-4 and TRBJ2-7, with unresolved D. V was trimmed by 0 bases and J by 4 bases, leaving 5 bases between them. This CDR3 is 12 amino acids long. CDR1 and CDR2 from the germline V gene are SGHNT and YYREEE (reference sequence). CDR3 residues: CASSLDRYEQYF. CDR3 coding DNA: TGTGCCAGCAGCTTGGACCGATACGAGCAGTACTTC.

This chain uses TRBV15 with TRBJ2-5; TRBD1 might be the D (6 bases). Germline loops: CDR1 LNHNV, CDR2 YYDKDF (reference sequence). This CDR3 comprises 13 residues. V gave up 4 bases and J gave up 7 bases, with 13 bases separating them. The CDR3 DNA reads TGTGCCACCAGCACGACAGGTCAGGCGACCCAGTACTTC. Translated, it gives CATSTTGQATQYF.

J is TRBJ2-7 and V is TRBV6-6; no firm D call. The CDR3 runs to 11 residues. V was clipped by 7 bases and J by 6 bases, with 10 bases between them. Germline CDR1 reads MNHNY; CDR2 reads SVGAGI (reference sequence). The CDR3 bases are TGTGCCAGCACTGGTGGGCCCGAGCAGTACTTC. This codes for CASTGGPEQYF.

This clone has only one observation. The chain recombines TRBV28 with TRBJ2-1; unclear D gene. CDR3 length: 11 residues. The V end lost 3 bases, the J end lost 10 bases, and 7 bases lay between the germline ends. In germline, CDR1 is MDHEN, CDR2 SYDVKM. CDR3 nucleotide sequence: TGTGCCAGCAGTTTTGGGCTAGAGCAGTTCTTC. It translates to CASSFGLEQFF.

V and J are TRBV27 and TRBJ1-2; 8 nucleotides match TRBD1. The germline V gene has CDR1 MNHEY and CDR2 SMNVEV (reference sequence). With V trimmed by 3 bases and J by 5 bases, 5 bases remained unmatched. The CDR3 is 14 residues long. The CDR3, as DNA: TGTGCCAGCAGTTTCGGACAGGGACGTTATGGCTACACCTTC. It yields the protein CASSFGQGRYGYTF.

CDR3 amino acids: CASSEHRALHEQFF. In DNA, the CDR3 is TGTGCCAGCAGCGAACACCGGGCCCTACATGAGCAGTTCTTC. The chain is built from TRBV9 and TRBJ2-1; D gene ambiguous. V lost 3 bases and J lost 8, with 15 bases in between. CDR3 length: 14 residues. Germline CDR1 SGDLS, CDR2 YYNGEE.

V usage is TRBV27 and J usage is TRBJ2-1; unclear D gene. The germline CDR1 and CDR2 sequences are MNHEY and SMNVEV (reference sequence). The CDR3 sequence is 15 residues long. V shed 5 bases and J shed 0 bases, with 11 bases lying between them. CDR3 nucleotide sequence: TGTGCCAGCAGTACGACGTTTTACTCCTACAATGAGCAGTTCTTC. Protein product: CASSTTFYSYNEQFF.

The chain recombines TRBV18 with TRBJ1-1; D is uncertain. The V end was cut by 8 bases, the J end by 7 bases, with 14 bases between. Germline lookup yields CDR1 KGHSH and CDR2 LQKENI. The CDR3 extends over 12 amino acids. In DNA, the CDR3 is TGTGCCAGCCCGAACACCCTAGGTGAAGCTTTCTTT. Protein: CASPNTLGEAFF.

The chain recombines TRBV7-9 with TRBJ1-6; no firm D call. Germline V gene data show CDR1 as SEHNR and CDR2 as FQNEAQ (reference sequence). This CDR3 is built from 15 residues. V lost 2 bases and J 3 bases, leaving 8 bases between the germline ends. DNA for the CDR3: TGTGCCAGCAGCTTACTCAGAGACTATAATTCACCCCTCCACTTT. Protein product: CASSLLRDYNSPLHF.

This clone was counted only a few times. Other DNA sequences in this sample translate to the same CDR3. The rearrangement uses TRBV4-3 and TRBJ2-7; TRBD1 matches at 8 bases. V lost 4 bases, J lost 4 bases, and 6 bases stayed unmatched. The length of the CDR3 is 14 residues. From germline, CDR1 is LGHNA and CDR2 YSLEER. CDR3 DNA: TGCGCCAGCAGCCGCGGACAGGGAAGGTACGAGCAGTACTTC. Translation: CASSRGQGRYEQYF.

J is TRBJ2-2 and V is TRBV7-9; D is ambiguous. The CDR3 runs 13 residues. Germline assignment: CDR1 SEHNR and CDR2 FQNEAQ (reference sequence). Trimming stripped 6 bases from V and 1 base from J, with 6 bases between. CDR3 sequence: CASRPGNTGELFF. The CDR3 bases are TGTGCCAGCAGACCAGGGAACACCGGGGAGCTGTTTTTT.

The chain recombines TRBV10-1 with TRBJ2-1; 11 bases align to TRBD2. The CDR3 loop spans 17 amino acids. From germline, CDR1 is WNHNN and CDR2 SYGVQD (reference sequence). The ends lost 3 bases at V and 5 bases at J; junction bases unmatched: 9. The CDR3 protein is CASSDISSGGPNNEQFF. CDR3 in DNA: TGCGCCAGCAGTGATATTTCTAGCGGGGGGCCAAACAATGAGCAGTTCTTC.

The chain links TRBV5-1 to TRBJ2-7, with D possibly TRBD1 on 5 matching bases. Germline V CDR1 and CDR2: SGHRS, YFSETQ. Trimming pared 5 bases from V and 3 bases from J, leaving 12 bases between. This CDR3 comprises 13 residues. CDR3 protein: CASRLQVDYEQYF. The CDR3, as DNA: TGCGCCAGCAGGTTACAGGTAGACTACGAGCAGTACTTC.

CDR3 in DNA: TGTGCCAGCAGTTACTTTTTGGGAGGCACTGAAGCTTTCTTT. The encoded protein is CASSYFLGGTEAFF. The genes are TRBV6-5 and TRBJ1-1, with D unresolved. This CDR3 region has 14 residues. The V end was cut by 1 base, the J end by 4 bases, with 10 bases between. Germline CDR1 and CDR2: MNHEY and SVGAGI.

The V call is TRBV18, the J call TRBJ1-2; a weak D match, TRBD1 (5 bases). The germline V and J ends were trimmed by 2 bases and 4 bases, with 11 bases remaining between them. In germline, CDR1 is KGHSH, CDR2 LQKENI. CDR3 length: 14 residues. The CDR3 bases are TGTGCCAGCTCACCAAGGCAGGGTTCCTATGGCTACACCTTC. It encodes CASSPRQGSYGYTF.

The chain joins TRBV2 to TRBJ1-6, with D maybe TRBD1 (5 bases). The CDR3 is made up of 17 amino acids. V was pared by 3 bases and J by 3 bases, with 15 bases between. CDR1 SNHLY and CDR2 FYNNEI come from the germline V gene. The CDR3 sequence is CASSDPSSTVYNSPLHF. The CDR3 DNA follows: TGTGCCAGCAGTGACCCCTCCTCGACAGTCTATAATTCACCCCTCCACTTT.

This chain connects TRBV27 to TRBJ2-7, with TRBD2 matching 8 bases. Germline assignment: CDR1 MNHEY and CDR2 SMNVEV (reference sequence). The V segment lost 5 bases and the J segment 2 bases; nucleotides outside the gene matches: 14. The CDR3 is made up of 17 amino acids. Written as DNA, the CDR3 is TGTGCCAGCAGTCCCCGGGGGGGGGCTTCACTCCCCTACGAGCAGTACTTC. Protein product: CASSPRGGASLPYEQYF.

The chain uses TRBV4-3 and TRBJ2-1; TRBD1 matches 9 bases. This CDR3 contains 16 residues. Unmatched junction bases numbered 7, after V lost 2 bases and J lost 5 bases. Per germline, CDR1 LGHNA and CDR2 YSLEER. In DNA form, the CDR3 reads TGCGCCAGCAGCCAACGGGACAGGGAGCCCCACAATGAGCAGTTCTTC. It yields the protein CASSQRDREPHNEQFF.

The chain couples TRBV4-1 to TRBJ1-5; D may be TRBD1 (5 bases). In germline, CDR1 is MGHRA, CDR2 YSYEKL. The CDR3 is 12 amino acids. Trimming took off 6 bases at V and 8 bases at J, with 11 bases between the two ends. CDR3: CASSIGEEPQHF. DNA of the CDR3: TGCGCCAGCAGTATAGGGGAAGAGCCCCAGCATTTT.

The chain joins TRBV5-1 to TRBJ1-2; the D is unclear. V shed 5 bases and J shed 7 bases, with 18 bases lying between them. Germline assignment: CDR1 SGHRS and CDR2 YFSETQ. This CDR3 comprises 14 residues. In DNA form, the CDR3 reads TGCGCCAGCAGACCCGGACGCGCGGGTTTTGGCTACACCTTC. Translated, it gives CASRPGRAGFGYTF.